Shown below are 4 T cell receptor beta chains from a single sample sequenced in a study of blood T cell repertoires in COVID-19. TCRdb's copy holds only in-frame clones and misses some; the assay was immunoSEQ multiplex PCR. This repertoire shows roughly 220,000 clones, 85% found once; its top ten account for about 3%. The sequenced sample was peripheral blood. These receptors were obtained from a man aged 45-60 years who had recovered from COVID-19.

V is TRBV19 and J is TRBJ2-3, with TRBD1 matching 9 bases. This CDR3 is built from 15 residues. The germline gives CDR1 LNHDA, CDR2 SQIVND (reference sequence). The trim removed 6 bases at V and 1 base at J, leaving 5 bases unmatched. The CDR3 here is CASRHRGLGTDTQYF. The CDR3 nucleotides read TGTGCCAGTAGACACAGGGGGCTGGGCACAGATACGCAGTATTTT. Supplemented by reference TRBV19 and TRBJ2-3, the full variable domain reads DGGITQSPKYLFRKEGQNVTLSCEQNLNHDAMYWYRQDPGQGLRLIYYSQIVNDFQKGDIAEGYSVSREKKESFPLTVTSAQKNPTAFYLCASRHRGLGTDTQYFGPGTRLTVL.

The chain uses TRBV28 and TRBJ2-7, with TRBD2 identical over 8 bases. Per germline, CDR1 MDHEN and CDR2 SYDVKM. The V segment lost 6 bases and the J segment 4 bases; nucleotides outside the gene matches: 14. This CDR3 has 16 residues. The CDR3 bases are TGTGCCAGCAGCTCCCCCACAGCGGGAGCTGTATACGAGCAGTACTTC. The encoded protein is CASSSPTAGAVYEQYF.

This chain joins TRBV5-5 and TRBJ2-4, with a weak D call TRBD1 (5 bases). CDR1 is SGHKS and CDR2 is YYEKEE in the germline V gene (reference sequence). CDR3 length: 16 amino acids. The V and J ends lost 1 base and 1 base respectively, with 12 bases between them. The CDR3 bases are TGTGCCAGCAGCTTGAAAGGGGATCGGGCCAAAAACATTCAGTACTTC. This codes for CASSLKGDRAKNIQYF.

The chain employs TRBV6-2 or TRBV6-3 and TRBJ2-1; 8 bases map to TRBD2. The V and J ends lost 6 bases and 6 bases, in that order; junction bases with no gene match: 10. Germline assignment: CDR1 MNHEY and CDR2 SVGEGT. The CDR3 sequence is 15 residues long. Written as DNA, the CDR3 is TGTGCCAGCAGCAAACCAGCGGGAGTACTCAATGAGCAGTTCTTC. Amino acids: CASSKPAGVLNEQFF.